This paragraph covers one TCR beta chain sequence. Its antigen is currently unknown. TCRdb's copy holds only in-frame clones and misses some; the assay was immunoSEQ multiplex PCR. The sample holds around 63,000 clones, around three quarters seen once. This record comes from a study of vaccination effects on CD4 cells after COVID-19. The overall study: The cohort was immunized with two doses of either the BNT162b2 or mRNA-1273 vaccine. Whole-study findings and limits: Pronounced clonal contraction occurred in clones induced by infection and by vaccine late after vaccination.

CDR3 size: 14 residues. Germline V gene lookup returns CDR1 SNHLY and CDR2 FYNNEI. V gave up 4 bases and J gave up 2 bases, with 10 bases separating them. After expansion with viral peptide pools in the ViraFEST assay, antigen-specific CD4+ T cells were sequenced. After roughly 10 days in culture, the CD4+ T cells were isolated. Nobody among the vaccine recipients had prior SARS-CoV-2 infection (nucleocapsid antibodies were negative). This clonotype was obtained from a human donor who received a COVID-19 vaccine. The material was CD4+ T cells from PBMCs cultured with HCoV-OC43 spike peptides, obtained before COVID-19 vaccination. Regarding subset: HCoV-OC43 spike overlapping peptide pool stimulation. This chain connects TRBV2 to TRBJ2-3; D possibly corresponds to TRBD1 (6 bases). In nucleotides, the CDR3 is TGTGCCAGCAGTGTTGGGGGCTCCACAGATACGCAGTATTTT. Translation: CASSVGGSTDTQYF.